These T cell receptor beta chains were read from a single sample in a study of T cells in Graves' hyperthyroidism and ophthalmopathy. TCRdb re-analysed the multiplex PCR reads in MiXCR, keeping a single row per CDR3 protein. The sample contains 560,000 or so distinct CDR3 sequences, about 20% of which appear only once. Sequencing input: blood. All receptors derive from a man in his forties with Graves' ophthalmopathy. The CDR3 runs from the conserved cysteine through the conserved F or W. Fields, in order: V gene, clone size, J gene, D gene, CDR3 DNA, CDR3 protein. A D gene is named only where the DNA matches it firmly. Rows may omit the clone size; those that give it use once, few, many or a size class.

V: TRBV11-2; size: .; J: TRBJ2-7; D: TRBD2; DNA: TGTGCCAGCAGCCATGGAGGACTAGCGGGACGCGAGCAGTACTTC; CDR3: CASSHGGLAGREQYF
V: TRBV5-8; size: few; J: TRBJ2-4; D: .; DNA: TGTGCCAGCAGCTTGGTAGGAAACATTCAGTACTTC; CDR3: CASSLVGNIQYF
V: TRBV28; size: many; J: TRBJ2-7; D: .; DNA: TGTGCCAGCAGTCCCAAGTGGCGGTACCACGAGCAGTACTTC; CDR3: CASSPKWRYHEQYF
V: TRBV4-1; size: few; J: TRBJ2-2; D: TRBD1; DNA: TGCGCCAGCAGCCAACCCACAGGGGCAACCGGGGAGCTGTTTTTT; CDR3: CASSQPTGATGELFF
V: TRBV3-1; size: .; J: TRBJ1-2; D: TRBD1; DNA: TGTGCCAGCAGCCACAACCAGGGGGCCTATGGCTACACCTTC; CDR3: CASSHNQGAYGYTF
V: TRBV5-1; size: few; J: TRBJ2-3; D: TRBD2; DNA: TGCGCCAGCAGCCCCGGACAGGGAAAGGCTAGCGGGAGAGCGGATACGCAGTATTTT; CDR3: CASSPGQGKASGRADTQYF
V: TRBV5-5; size: .; J: TRBJ2-5; D: TRBD2; DNA: TGTGCCAGCAGCTTGTCGGCGACTAGCGTACTTGGGCAAGAGACCCAGTACTTC; CDR3: CASSLSATSVLGQETQYF
V: TRBV7-3; size: few; J: TRBJ2-4; D: TRBD1; DNA: TGTGCCAGCAGCAAATACGACAGGGCGGACAGGCGACAGGGGATCAAAAACATTCAGTACTTC; CDR3: CASSKYDRADRRQGIKNIQYF
V: TRBV5-1; size: .; J: TRBJ2-1; D: TRBD1; DNA: TGCGCCAGTAAGATGGGACAGGCCTCCTACAATGAGCAGTTCTTC; CDR3: CASKMGQASYNEQFF
V: TRBV7-3; size: many; J: TRBJ2-1; D: TRBD2; DNA: TGTGCCAGCAGCTTACAAGCGGGGGAATGGAATGAGCAGTTCTTC; CDR3: CASSLQAGEWNEQFF
V: TRBV6-5; size: .; J: TRBJ2-3; D: .; DNA: TGTGCCAGCAGTTACCGGGGATCTAGCACAGATACGCAGTATTTT; CDR3: CASSYRGSSTDTQYF
V: TRBV27; size: .; J: TRBJ2-1; D: TRBD2; DNA: TGTGCCAGCAGTCACCAGGGCACTAGCGGGAGATATGAGCAGTTCTTC; CDR3: CASSHQGTSGRYEQFF
V: TRBV28; size: many; J: TRBJ2-3; D: .; DNA: TGTGCCAGCAGTTTCAGGGGGGGGGCAGATACGCAGTATTTT; CDR3: CASSFRGGADTQYF
V: TRBV13; size: .; J: TRBJ2-1; D: TRBD2; DNA: TGTGCCAGCAGCTTACTAGCGGGGGTGCACAATGAGCAGTTCTTC; CDR3: CASSLLAGVHNEQFF
V: TRBV11-3; size: .; J: TRBJ2-1; D: .; DNA: TGTGCCAGCAGCACCCTTGGAGGGGGGGAGCAGTTCTTC; CDR3: CASSTLGGGEQFF
V: TRBV7-9; size: many; J: TRBJ2-5; D: TRBD1; DNA: TGTGCCAGCAGCGCGACAGGGAAACTCCAAGAGACCCAGTACTTC; CDR3: CASSATGKLQETQYF
V: TRBV30; size: .; J: TRBJ1-2; D: .; DNA: TGTGCCTGGGAAGGAGGGCGTCGCTACACCTTC; CDR3: CAWEGGRRYTF
V: TRBV20-1; size: .; J: TRBJ1-6; D: TRBD1; DNA: TGCAGTGCTAGGGGGGACAGCTCCTATAATTCACCCCTCCACTTT; CDR3: CSARGDSSYNSPLHF
V: TRBV29-1; size: .; J: TRBJ1-5; D: TRBD1; DNA: TGCAGCGTTTCGACAGGGTCCAATCAGCCCCAGCATTTT; CDR3: CSVSTGSNQPQHF
V: TRBV4-2; size: few; J: TRBJ1-4; D: TRBD1; DNA: TGTGCCAGCAGCCAACAGGGGGCTTCTGGTAATGAAAAACTGTTTTTT; CDR3: CASSQQGASGNEKLFF
V: TRBV5-8; size: .; J: TRBJ2-2; D: .; DNA: TGTGCCAGCAGCTCCCGGTGGAACACCGGGGAGCTGTTTTTT; CDR3: CASSSRWNTGELFF
V: TRBV27; size: .; J: TRBJ1-2; D: TRBD1; DNA: TGTGCCAGCAGTTTCTTGAGACAGGGTATAAACTATGGCTACACCTTC; CDR3: CASSFLRQGINYGYTF
V: TRBV7-2; size: few; J: TRBJ2-7; D: TRBD2; DNA: TGTGCCAGCAGCTTAATCCAGCTAGCGGGAGGGTATGGGGACGAGCAGTACTTC; CDR3: CASSLIQLAGGYGDEQYF
V: TRBV5-1; size: few; J: TRBJ2-3; D: TRBD2; DNA: TGCGCCAGCAGCTTCGAACTAGCGGGGCGCACAGATACGCAGTATTTT; CDR3: CASSFELAGRTDTQYF
V: TRBV2; size: many; J: TRBJ2-7; D: .; DNA: TGTGCCAGCAGTGAAGGGGACTACGAGCAGTACTTC; CDR3: CASSEGDYEQYF
V: TRBV5-6; size: .; J: TRBJ2-7; D: .; DNA: TGTGCCAGCAGCTTGGAGGGGGGAGCGGGGATCTCCTACGAGCAGTACTTC; CDR3: CASSLEGGAGISYEQYF
V: TRBV19; size: .; J: TRBJ1-1; D: TRBD1; DNA: TGTGCCAGTAGACCCTACAGGGGGCACGGCACTGAAGCTTTCTTT; CDR3: CASRPYRGHGTEAFF
V: TRBV3-1; size: many; J: TRBJ1-6; D: .; DNA: TGTGCCAGCAGCCAAGCGGAAGATTCACCCCTCCACTTT; CDR3: CASSQAEDSPLHF
V: TRBV10-3; size: few; J: TRBJ2-5; D: .; DNA: TGTGCCATCAGTGAAACGCAAGAGACCCAGTACTTC; CDR3: CAISETQETQYF
V: TRBV13; size: many; J: TRBJ2-7; D: .; DNA: TGTGCCAGCAGCTTACGGACGCGAACCTACGAGCAGTACTTC; CDR3: CASSLRTRTYEQYF
V: TRBV29-1; size: few; J: TRBJ2-1; D: TRBD2; DNA: TGCAGCGTAGGGACTAGCGGGGGCGTCAATGAGCAGTTCTTC; CDR3: CSVGTSGGVNEQFF
V: TRBV20-1; size: many; J: TRBJ2-3; D: TRBD2; DNA: TGCAGTGCTACTAGCGGCAGCACAGATACGCAGTATTTT; CDR3: CSATSGSTDTQYF
V: TRBV20-1; size: .; J: TRBJ2-2; D: TRBD1; DNA: TGCAGTGCCAGTCCGACAGGGGGCAGTTATAACGGGGAGCTGTTTTTT; CDR3: CSASPTGGSYNGELFF
V: TRBV11-2; size: many; J: TRBJ2-3; D: .; DNA: TGTGCCAGCAGCTCGCACAAGGAAAGGTACACAGATACGCAGTATTTT; CDR3: CASSSHKERYTDTQYF
V: TRBV6-2/TRBV6-3; size: .; J: TRBJ1-2; D: TRBD1; DNA: TGTGCCAGCAGGGACAGGGAGAATTTTCGTGGCTACACCTTC; CDR3: CASRDRENFRGYTF
V: TRBV2; size: many; J: TRBJ2-3; D: TRBD2; DNA: TGTGCCAGCAATCTAGCGGCAGCTAGCACAGATACGCAGTATTTT; CDR3: CASNLAAASTDTQYF
V: TRBV29-1; size: few; J: TRBJ1-1; D: .; DNA: TGCAGCGTTGAAGATAGGGGTGGGAAAAGGGTGGGCACTGAAGCTTTCTTT; CDR3: CSVEDRGGKRVGTEAFF
V: TRBV27; size: few; J: TRBJ2-2; D: .; DNA: TGTGCCAGCGGGACATCGAACACCGGGGAGCTGTTTTTT; CDR3: CASGTSNTGELFF
V: TRBV7-3; size: many; J: TRBJ2-5; D: TRBD2; DNA: TGTGCCAGCAGTACGGGACTAGCGGGGATGGAGACCCAGTACTTC; CDR3: CASSTGLAGMETQYF
V: TRBV3-1; size: .; J: TRBJ2-7; D: TRBD2; DNA: TGTGCCAGCAGCCAATTTAGCGGGGGAGGTCCCGAGCAGTACTTC; CDR3: CASSQFSGGGPEQYF
V: TRBV15; size: .; J: TRBJ2-7; D: .; DNA: TGTGCCACCAGCAGAGGAAGGGAATCCTACGAGCAGTACTTC; CDR3: CATSRGRESYEQYF